This TCR beta chain was observed in a study of T cell responses to AZD1222 COVID-19 vaccine. The germline V and J ends were trimmed by 6 bases and 3 bases, with 16 bases remaining between them. The CDR3 spans 15 residues. The germline V gene has CDR1 ENHRY and CDR2 SYGVKD. TCRdb's table, derived via immunoSEQ multiplex PCR, lists solely in-frame clones and lacks some. The repertoire holds roughly 150,000 clones, with over 80% as singletons. The sequence derives from an adult who received the AZD1222 COVID-19 vaccine. This chain joins TRBV10-3 and TRBJ2-3; a possible D gene is TRBD2 (6 bases). The input for sequencing was peripheral blood, taken 28 days after the second AZD1222 dose. Here the CDR3 DNA reads TGTGCCATCAGCGGCGCGCGGGGAGGAACAGATACGCAGTATTTT. Its protein product is CAISGARGGTDTQYF.